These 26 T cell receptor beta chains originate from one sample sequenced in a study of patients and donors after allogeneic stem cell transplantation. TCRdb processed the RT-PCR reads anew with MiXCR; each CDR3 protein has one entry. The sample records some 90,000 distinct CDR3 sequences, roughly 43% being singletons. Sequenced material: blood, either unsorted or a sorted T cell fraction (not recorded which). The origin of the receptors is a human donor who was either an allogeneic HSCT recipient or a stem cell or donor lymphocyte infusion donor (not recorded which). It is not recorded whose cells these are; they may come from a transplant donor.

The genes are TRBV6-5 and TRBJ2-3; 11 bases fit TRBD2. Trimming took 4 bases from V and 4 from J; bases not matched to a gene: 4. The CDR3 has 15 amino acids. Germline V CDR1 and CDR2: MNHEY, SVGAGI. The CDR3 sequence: CASSSTSGTADTQYF. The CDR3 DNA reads TGTGCCAGCAGTTCGACTAGCGGGACTGCAGATACGCAGTATTTT.

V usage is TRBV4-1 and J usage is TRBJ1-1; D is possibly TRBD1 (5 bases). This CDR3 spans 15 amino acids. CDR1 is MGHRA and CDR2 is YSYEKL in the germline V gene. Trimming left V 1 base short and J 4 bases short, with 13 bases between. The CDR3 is CASSQAVQGSTEAFF. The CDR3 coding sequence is TGCGCCAGCAGCCAAGCGGTCCAGGGAAGCACTGAAGCTTTCTTT.

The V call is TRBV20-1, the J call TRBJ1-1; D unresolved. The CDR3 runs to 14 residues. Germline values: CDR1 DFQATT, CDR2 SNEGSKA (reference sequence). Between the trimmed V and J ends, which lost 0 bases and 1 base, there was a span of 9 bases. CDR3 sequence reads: CSARDPGRNTEAFF. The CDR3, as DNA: TGCAGTGCTAGAGATCCCGGCCGGAACACTGAAGCTTTCTTT.

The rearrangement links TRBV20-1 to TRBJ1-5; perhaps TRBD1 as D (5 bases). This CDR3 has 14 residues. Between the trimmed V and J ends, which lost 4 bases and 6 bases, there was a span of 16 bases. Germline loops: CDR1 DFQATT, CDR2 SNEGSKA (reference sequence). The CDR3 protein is CSATGPRRGQPQHF. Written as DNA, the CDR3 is TGCAGTGCTACCGGGCCCCGGAGGGGTCAGCCCCAGCATTTT.

In DNA form, the CDR3 reads TGTGCCAGCAGCCCTCAGGGCTCTGGAAACACCATATATTTT. Translation: CASSPQGSGNTIYF. V gene TRBV6-6 combines with J gene TRBJ1-3, with D perhaps matching TRBD1 (5 bases). V was shortened by 6 bases and J by 0 bases, with 9 bases between the two germline ends. The CDR3 has 14 residues. CDR1 and CDR2 from the germline V gene are MNHNY and SVGAGI (reference sequence).

CDR3 sequence reads: CASSLFGSSVPEAFF. The CDR3 DNA follows: TGTGCCAGCAGCTTATTCGGGAGTTCTGTCCCTGAAGCTTTCTTT. The chain links TRBV7-8 to TRBJ1-1; no reliable D call. V was clipped by 2 bases and J by 6 bases, with 16 bases between them. The CDR3 runs to 15 residues. CDR1 SGHVS and CDR2 FQNEAQ come from the germline V gene.

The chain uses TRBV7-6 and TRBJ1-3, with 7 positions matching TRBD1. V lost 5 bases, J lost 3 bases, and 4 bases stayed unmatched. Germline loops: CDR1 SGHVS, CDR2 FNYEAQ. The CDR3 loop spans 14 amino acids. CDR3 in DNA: TGTGCCAGCAGCCCCAGGGGGTTTGGAAACACCATATATTTT. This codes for CASSPRGFGNTIYF.

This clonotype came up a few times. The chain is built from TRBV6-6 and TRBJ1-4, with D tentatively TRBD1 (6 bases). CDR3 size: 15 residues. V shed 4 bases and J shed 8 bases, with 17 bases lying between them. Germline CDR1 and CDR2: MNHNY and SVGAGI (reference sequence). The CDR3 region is CASSFRGLGGEKLFF. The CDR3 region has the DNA TGTGCCAGCAGTTTTAGGGGCCTCGGGGGCGAAAAACTGTTTTTT.

This CDR3 is CSVGTESNYGYTF. DNA of the CDR3: TGCAGTGTCGGGACCGAGTCTAACTATGGCTACACCTTC. The chain joins TRBV20-1 to TRBJ1-2; a possible D gene is TRBD1 (5 bases). This CDR3 comprises 13 residues. The germline gives CDR1 DFQATT, CDR2 SNEGSKA (reference sequence). V was clipped by 7 bases and J by 0 bases, with 12 bases between them.

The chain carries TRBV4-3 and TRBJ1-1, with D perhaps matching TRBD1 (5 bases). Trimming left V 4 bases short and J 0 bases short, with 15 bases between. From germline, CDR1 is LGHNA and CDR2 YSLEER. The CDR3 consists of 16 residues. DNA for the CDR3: TGCGCCAGCAGCCCAACGCTACAGGACTTGAACACTGAAGCTTTCTTT. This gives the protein CASSPTLQDLNTEAFF.

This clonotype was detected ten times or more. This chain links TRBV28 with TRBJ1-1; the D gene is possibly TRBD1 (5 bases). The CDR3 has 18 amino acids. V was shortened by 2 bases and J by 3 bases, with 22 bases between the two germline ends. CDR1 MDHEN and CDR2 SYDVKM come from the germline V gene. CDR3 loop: CASSLNPLSWGLDTEAFF. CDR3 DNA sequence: TGTGCCAGCAGTTTAAACCCATTGAGTTGGGGGTTGGACACTGAAGCTTTCTTT.

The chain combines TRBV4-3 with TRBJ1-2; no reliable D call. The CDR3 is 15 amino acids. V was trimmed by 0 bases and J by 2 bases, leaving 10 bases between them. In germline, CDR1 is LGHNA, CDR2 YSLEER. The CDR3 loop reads CASSQDKAKNYGYTF. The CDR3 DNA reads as TGCGCCAGCAGCCAAGATAAAGCCAAGAACTATGGCTACACCTTC.

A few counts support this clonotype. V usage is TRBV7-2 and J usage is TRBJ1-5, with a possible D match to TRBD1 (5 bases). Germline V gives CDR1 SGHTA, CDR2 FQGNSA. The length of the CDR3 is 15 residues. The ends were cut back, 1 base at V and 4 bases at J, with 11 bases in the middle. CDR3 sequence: CASSLGYSGNQPQHF. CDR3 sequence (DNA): TGTGCCAGCAGCTTAGGTTACTCAGGGAATCAGCCCCAGCATTTT.

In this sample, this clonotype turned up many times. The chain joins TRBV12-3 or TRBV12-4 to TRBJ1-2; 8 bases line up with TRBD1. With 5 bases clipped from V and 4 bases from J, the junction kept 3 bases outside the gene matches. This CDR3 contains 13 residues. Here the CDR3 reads CASSPDRGYGYTF. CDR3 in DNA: TGTGCCAGCAGTCCCGACAGGGGCTATGGCTACACCTTC.

CDR3 sequence reads: CASSQLGVDTQYF. As DNA, the CDR3 is TGTGCCAGCAGCCAACTAGGAGTGGATACGCAGTATTTT. The chain links TRBV14 to TRBJ2-3; D call uncertain. The length of the CDR3 is 13 residues. Per germline, CDR1 SGHDN and CDR2 FVKESK. The V end was cut by 2 bases, the J end by 6 bases, with 9 bases between.

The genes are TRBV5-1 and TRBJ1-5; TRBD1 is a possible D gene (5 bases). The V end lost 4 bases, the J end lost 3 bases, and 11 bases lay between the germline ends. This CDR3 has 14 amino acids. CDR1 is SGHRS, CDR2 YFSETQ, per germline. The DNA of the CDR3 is TGCGCCAGCAGCCCCATAGGGGCCAATCAGCCCCAGCATTTT. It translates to CASSPIGANQPQHF.

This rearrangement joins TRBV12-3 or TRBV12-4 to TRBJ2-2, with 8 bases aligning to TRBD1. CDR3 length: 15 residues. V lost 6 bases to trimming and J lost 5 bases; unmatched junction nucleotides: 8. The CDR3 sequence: CASSGQGIPTGELFF. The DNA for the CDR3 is TGTGCCAGCAGCGGACAGGGTATCCCTACCGGGGAGCTGTTTTTT.

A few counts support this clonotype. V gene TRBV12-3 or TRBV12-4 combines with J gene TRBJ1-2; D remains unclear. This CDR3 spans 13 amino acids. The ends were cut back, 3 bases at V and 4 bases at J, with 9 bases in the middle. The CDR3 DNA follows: TGTGCCAGCAGTTTGGGAGTCGGCTATGGCTACACCTTC. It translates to CASSLGVGYGYTF.

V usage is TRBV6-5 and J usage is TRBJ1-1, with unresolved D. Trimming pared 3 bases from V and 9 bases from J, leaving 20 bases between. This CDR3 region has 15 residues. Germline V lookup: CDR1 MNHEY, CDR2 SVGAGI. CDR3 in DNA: TGTGCCAGCAGTTATCAGGTCGCGGGAAAATCGCAAGCTTTCTTT. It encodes CASSYQVAGKSQAFF.

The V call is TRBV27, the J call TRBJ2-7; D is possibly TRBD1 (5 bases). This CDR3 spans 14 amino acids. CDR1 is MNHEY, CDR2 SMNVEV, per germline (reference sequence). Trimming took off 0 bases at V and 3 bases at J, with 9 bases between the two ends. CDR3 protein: CASSLSNRYYEQYF. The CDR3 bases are TGTGCCAGCAGTTTATCGAACAGGTACTACGAGCAGTACTTC.

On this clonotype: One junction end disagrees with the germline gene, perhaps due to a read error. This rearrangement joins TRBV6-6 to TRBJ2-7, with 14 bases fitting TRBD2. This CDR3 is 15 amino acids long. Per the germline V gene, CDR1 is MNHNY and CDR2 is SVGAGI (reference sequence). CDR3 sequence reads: CASSSGGLAGAVENF. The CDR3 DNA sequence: TGTGCCAGCAGTTCTGGGGGACTAGCGGGAGCCGTAGAGAACTTC.

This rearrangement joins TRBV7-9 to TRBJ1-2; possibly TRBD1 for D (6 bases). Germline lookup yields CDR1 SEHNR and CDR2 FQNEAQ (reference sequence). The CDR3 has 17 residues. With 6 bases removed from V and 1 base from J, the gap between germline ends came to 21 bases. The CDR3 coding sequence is TGTGCCAGCAGTATTAGTTCGGTATGGGGGCGTAACTATGGCTACACCTTC. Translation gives CASSISSVWGRNYGYTF.

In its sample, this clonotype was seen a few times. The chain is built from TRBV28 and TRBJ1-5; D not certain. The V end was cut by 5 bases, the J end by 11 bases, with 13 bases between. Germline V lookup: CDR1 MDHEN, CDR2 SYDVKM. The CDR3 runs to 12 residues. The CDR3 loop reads CASSPDTGTQHF. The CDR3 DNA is TGTGCCAGCAGTCCTGACACGGGCACCCAGCATTTT.

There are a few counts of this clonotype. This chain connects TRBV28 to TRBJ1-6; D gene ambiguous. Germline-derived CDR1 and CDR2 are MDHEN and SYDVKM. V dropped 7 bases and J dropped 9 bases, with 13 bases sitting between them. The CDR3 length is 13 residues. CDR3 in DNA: TGTGCCAGCAACCTTTCGGGGAGTTCACCCCTCCACTTT. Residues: CASNLSGSSPLHF.

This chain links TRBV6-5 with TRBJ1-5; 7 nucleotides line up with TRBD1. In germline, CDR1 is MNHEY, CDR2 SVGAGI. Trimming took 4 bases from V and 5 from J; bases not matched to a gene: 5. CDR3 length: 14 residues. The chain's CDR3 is CASSSSDRDQPQHF. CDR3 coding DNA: TGTGCCAGCAGTTCTAGCGACAGGGATCAGCCCCAGCATTTT.

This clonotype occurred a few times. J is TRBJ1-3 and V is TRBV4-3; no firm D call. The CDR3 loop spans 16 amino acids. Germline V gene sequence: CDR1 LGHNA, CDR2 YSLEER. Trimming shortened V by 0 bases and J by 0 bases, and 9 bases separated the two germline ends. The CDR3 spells CASSQDITNSGNTIYF. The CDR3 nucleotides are TGCGCCAGCAGCCAAGATATAACTAACTCTGGAAACACCATATATTTT.